The present TCR beta chain was sequenced within a study of Ad26.COV2.S vaccination and SARS-CoV-2 variants. Study overall: The COV1001 Ad26.COV2.S trial arm included the donor.

The CDR3 extends over 14 amino acids. The germline V gene has CDR1 MDHEN and CDR2 SYDVKM. Trimming removed 8 bases from V and 0 bases from J, with 14 bases in between. Findings of the study overall: Recipients of either vaccine or placebo displayed similar breadth of non-spike TCRs.

The repertoire was sequenced with immunoSEQ multiplex PCR; TCRdb's copy has only in-frame clones and lacks some. The table has around 450,000 clones, roughly 90% seen once; the top ten hold 12%. As to this clone: Its cognate antigen is unknown.

As for treatment: around 19 received Ad26.COV2.S at low or high dose, single or two shots; several received placebo; per-sample allocation not given. The investigators took samples on day 63 after the first vaccine or placebo injection. Sequenced here: peripheral blood, sampled in a trial of Ad26.COV2.S vaccine versus placebo. The TCR sequence derives from a person between 18 and 60 years old who received the Ad26.COV2.S COVID-19 vaccine or a placebo. The chain carries TRBV28 and TRBJ2-7; TRBD2 might be the D (6 bases). The DNA of the CDR3 is TGTGCCAGCTATTCTAGCGCAAGCTCCTACGAGCAGTACTTC. It codes for CASYSSASSYEQYF.